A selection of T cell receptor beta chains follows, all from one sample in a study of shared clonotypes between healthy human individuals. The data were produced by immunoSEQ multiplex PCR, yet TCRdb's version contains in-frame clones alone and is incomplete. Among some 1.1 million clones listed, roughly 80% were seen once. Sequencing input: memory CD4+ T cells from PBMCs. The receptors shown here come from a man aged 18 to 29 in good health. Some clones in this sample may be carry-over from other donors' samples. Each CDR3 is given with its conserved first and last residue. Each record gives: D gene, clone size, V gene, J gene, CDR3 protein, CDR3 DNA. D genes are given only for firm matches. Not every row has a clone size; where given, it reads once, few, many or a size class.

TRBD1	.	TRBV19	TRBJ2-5	CASSWTGLRETQYF	TGTGCCAGTAGTTGGACAGGGTTAAGGGAGACCCAGTACTTC
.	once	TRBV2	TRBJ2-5	CASSGERGETQYF	TGTGCCAGCAGTGGGGAGAGGGGCGAGACCCAGTACTTC
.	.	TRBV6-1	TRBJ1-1	CASSEGGREAFF	TGTGCCAGCAGTGAAGGGGGCCGTGAAGCTTTCTTT
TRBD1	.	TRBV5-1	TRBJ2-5	CASSLPRTGGETQYF	TGCGCCAGCAGCTTGCCCCGGACAGGGGGAGAGACCCAGTACTTC
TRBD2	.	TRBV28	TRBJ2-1	CASNLLGPAGVYNEQFF	TGTGCCAGCAACCTATTAGGGCCAGCGGGAGTGTACAATGAGCAGTTCTTC
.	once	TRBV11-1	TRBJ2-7	CASSLASPSYEQYF	TGTGCCAGCAGCTTAGCCAGCCCCTCCTACGAGCAGTACTTC
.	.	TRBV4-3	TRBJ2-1	CASSQPGRYNEQFF	TGCGCCAGCAGCCAGCCAGGACGATACAATGAGCAGTTCTTC
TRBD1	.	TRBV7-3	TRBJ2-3	CASSYGTGADTQYF	TGTGCCAGCAGCTACGGGACAGGGGCAGATACGCAGTATTTT
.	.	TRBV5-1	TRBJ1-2	CASSLVAGGNYGYTF	TGCGCCAGCAGCTTGGTGGCAGGCGGGAACTATGGCTACACCTTC
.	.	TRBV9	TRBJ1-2	CASSVGPRAEDNYGYTF	TGTGCCAGCAGCGTAGGACCCAGGGCCGAAGATAACTATGGCTACACCTTC
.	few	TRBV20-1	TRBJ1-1	CSVDRNTEAFF	TGCAGTGTGGACAGGAACACTGAAGCTTTCTTT
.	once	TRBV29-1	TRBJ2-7	CSVGRAAVLYEQYF	TGCAGCGTTGGGCGGGCGGCAGTATTGTACGAGCAGTACTTC
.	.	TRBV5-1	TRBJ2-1	CASSLMPRGASYNEQFF	TGCGCCAGCAGCTTGATGCCCCGCGGGGCCTCCTACAATGAGCAGTTCTTC
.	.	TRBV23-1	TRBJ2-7	CASSQPDRTIRGEQYF	TGCGCCAGCAGTCAACCCGACAGAACAATCCGGGGGGAGCAGTACTTC
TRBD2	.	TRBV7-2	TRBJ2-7	CASSLDRGGRAFYEQYF	TGTGCCAGCAGCTTAGATCGAGGTGGGAGGGCCTTCTACGAGCAGTACTTC
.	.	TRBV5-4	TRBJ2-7	CASSLGSQGGKQYF	TGTGCCAGCAGCTTGGGTAGTCAGGGAGGTAAGCAGTACTTC
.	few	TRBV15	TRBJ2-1	CATRQSGLFSYNEQFF	TGTGCCACCAGGCAAAGCGGCCTTTTCTCCTACAATGAGCAGTTCTTC
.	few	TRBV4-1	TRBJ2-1	CASSPGLWNEQFF	TGCGCCAGCAGCCCGGGACTCTGGAATGAGCAGTTCTTC
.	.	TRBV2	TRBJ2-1	CASRETGGNEQFF	TGTGCCAGCAGAGAGACTGGGGGCAATGAGCAGTTCTTC
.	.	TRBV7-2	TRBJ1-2	CASSSDKVYGYTF	TGTGCCAGCAGCTCGGACAAGGTCTATGGCTACACCTTC
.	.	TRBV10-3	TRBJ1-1	CAIKGNTRMNTEAFF	TGTGCCATCAAGGGGAATACCCGGATGAACACTGAAGCTTTCTTT
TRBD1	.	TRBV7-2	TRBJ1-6	CASSSQGMRDSPLHF	TGTGCCAGCAGCTCACAGGGGATGAGGGACTCACCCCTCCACTTT
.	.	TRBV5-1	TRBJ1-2	CASSYRTANYGYTF	TGCGCCAGCAGTTACAGGACAGCTAACTATGGCTACACCTTC
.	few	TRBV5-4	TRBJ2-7	CASSPSGGAYYEQYF	TGTGCCAGCAGCCCGAGTGGGGGTGCCTACTACGAGCAGTACTTC
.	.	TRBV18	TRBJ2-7	CASRDSYEQYF	TGTGCCAGCCGGGACTCCTACGAGCAGTACTTC
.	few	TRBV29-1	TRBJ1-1	CSVGDGWGMNTEAFF	TGCAGCGTTGGGGACGGTTGGGGAATGAACACTGAAGCTTTCTTT
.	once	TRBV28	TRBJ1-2	CASMSSPLGYTF	TGTGCCAGCATGTCCAGTCCTCTAGGCTACACCTTC
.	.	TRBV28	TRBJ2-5	CASSLRDFEETQYF	TGTGCCAGCAGTTTGCGGGACTTCGAAGAGACCCAGTACTTC
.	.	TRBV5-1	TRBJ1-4	CASSPSGRTNEKLFF	TGCGCCAGCAGCCCATCGGGAAGGACTAATGAAAAACTGTTTTTT
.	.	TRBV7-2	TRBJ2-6	CASSWGPWGGANVLTF	TGTGCCAGCAGCTGGGGGCCGTGGGGCGGGGCCAACGTCCTGACTTTC
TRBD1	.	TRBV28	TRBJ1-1	CASSFFSFLGGGNTEAFF	TGTGCCAGCAGTTTCTTTTCCTTTCTAGGAGGGGGCAACACTGAAGCTTTCTTT
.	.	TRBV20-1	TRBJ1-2	CSAPLYGYTF	TGCAGTGCTCCACTCTATGGCTACACCTTC
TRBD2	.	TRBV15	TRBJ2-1	CATSRDRLAGGLSSYNEQFF	TGTGCCACCAGCAGAGATCGCCTAGCGGGAGGCCTTAGCTCCTACAATGAGCAGTTCTTC
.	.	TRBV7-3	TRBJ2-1	CASSPGTLSEQFF	TGTGCCAGCAGCCCCGGGACCCTCAGTGAGCAGTTCTTC
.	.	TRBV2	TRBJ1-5	CASSNTGTPSNQPQHF	TGTGCCAGCAGCAACACCGGGACGCCGAGCAATCAGCCCCAGCATTTT
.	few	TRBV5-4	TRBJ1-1	CASSAQSNTEAFF	TGTGCCAGCAGCGCCCAAAGTAACACTGAAGCTTTCTTT
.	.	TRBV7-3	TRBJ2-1	CASSLVGWSSNEQFF	TGTGCCAGCAGCCTTGTCGGCTGGTCCTCCAATGAGCAGTTCTTC
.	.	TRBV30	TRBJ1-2	CAWSVGRAWGYGYTF	TGTGCCTGGAGTGTCGGCAGGGCCTGGGGCTATGGCTACACCTTC
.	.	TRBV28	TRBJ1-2	CASMGRRNYGYTF	TGTGCCAGCATGGGCAGGAGAAACTATGGCTACACCTTC
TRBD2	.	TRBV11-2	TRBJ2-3	CASSFTTSGTADTQYF	TGTGCCAGCAGCTTCACGACTAGCGGGACAGCGGATACGCAGTATTTT
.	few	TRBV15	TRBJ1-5	CATSRDQVGSNQPQHF	TGTGCCACCAGCAGAGATCAGGTAGGATCTAATCAGCCCCAGCATTTT
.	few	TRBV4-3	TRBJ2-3	CASSQSLRRGTDTQYF	TGCGCCAGCAGCCAATCGTTGAGGCGCGGCACAGATACGCAGTATTTT
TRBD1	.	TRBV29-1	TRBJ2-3	CSVGQGAKDTQYF	TGCAGCGTTGGACAGGGGGCTAAGGATACGCAGTATTTT
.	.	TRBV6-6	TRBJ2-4	CASSSGDGDIQYF	TGTGCCAGCAGTTCGGGAGATGGGGACATTCAGTACTTC
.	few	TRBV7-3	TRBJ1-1	CASSDQKNTEAFF	TGTGCCAGCAGCGACCAAAAGAACACTGAAGCTTTCTTT
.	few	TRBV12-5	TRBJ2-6	CASGLVQGGSSGANVLTF	TGTGCTAGTGGTTTGGTACAAGGCGGGTCTTCTGGGGCCAACGTCCTGACTTTC
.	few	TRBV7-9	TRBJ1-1	CASSLKANLGDTEAFF	TGTGCCAGCAGCTTAAAGGCCAACCTTGGAGACACTGAAGCTTTCTTT
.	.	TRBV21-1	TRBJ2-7	CASSKERRNPYEQYF	TGTGCCAGCAGCAAAGAGCGGAGGAACCCCTACGAGCAGTACTTC
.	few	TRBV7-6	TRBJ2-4	CASSLGGPYSIQYF	TGTGCCAGCAGCTTAGGGGGGCCCTATAGCATTCAGTACTTC
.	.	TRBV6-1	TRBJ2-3	CASSEPYTQYF	TGTGCCAGCAGTGAACCATATACGCAGTATTTT
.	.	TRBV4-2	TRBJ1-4	CASSPDSGAGEKLFF	TGTGCCAGCAGCCCGGATTCGGGGGCTGGTGAAAAACTGTTTTTT
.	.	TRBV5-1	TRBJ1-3	CASSATGENTIYF	TGCGCCAGCAGCGCGACCGGAGAAAACACCATATATTTT
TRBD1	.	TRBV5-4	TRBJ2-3	CASRGPGQGIGTQYF	TGTGCCAGCAGGGGACCGGGACAGGGAATAGGTACGCAGTATTTT
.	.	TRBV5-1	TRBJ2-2	CASSLARNTGELFF	TGCGCCAGCAGCTTGGCTCGCAACACCGGGGAGCTGTTTTTT
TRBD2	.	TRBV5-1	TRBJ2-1	CASSGGLAGFNEQFF	TGCGCCAGCAGCGGTGGACTAGCGGGATTTAATGAGCAGTTCTTC
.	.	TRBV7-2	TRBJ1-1	CASSSNGPEAFF	TGTGCCAGCAGCTCAAACGGACCTGAAGCTTTCTTT